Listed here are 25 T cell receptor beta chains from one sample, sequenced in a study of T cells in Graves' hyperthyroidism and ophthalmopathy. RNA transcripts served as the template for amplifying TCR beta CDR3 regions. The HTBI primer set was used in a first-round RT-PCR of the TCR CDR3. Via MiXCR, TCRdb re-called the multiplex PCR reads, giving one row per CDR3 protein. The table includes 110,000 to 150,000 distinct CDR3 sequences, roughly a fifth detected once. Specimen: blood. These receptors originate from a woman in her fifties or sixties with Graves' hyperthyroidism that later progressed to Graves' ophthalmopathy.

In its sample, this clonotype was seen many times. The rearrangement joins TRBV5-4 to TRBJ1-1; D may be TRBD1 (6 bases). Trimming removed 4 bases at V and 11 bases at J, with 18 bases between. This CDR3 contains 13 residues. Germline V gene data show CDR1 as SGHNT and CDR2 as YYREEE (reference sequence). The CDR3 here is CASSTGGGGRAFF. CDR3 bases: TGTGCCAGCAGCACGGGGGGTGGGGGGCGCGCTTTCTTT.

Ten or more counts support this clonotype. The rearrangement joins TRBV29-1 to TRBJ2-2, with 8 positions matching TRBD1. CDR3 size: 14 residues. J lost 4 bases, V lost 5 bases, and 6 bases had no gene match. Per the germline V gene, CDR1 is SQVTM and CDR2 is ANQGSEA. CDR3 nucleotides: TGCAGCGTTTGGACAGGGCTGGGCACCGGGGAGCTGTTTTTT. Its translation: CSVWTGLGTGELFF.

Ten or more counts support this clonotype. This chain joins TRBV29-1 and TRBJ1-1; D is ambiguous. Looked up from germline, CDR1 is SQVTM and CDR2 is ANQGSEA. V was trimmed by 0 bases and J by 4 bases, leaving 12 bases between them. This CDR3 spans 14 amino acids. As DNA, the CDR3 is TGCAGCGTTGAAGATGGCCAGGTCGGCACTGAAGCTTTCTTT. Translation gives CSVEDGQVGTEAFF.

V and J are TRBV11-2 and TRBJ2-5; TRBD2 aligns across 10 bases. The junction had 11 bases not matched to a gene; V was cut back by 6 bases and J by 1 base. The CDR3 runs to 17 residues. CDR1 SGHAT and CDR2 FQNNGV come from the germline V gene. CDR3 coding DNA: TGTGCCAGCAGTCGCCGGGCTAGCGGGGGAATCCAAGAGACCCAGTACTTC. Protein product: CASSRRASGGIQETQYF.

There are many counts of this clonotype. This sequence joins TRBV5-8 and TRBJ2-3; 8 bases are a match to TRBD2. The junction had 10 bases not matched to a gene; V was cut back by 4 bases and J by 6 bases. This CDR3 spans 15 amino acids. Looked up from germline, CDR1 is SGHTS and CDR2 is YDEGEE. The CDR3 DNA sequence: TGTGCCAGCAGCCCACAACTAGCGGAAGGGGATACGCAGTATTTT. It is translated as CASSPQLAEGDTQYF.

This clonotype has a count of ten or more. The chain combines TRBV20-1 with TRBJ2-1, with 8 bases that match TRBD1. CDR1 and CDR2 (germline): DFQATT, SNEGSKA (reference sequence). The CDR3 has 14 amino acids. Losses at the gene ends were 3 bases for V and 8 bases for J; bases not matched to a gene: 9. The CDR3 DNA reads TGCAGTGCTAGGGCGCCGGGACAGGTCCATGAGCAGTTCTTC. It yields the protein CSARAPGQVHEQFF.

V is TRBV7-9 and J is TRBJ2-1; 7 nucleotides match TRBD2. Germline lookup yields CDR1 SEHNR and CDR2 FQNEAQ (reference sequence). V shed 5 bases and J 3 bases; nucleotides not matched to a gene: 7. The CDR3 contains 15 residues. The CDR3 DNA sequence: TGTGCCAGCAGCCTCAGCGGGGTTAGCTACAATGAGCAGTTCTTC. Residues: CASSLSGVSYNEQFF. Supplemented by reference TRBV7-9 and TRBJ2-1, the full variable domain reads DTGVSQNPRHKITKRGQNVTFRCDPISEHNRLYWYRQTLGQGPEFLTYFQNEAQLEKSRLLSDRFSAERPKGSFSTLEIQRTEQGDSAMYLCASSLSGVSYNEQFFGPGTRLTVL.

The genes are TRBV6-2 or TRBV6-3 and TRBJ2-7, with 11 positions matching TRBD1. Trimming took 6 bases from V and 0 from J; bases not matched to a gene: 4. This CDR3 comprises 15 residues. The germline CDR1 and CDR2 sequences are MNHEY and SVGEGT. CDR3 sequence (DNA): TGTGCCAGCAGCCCCGGGACAGGGGGCTCCTACGAGCAGTACTTC. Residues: CASSPGTGGSYEQYF.

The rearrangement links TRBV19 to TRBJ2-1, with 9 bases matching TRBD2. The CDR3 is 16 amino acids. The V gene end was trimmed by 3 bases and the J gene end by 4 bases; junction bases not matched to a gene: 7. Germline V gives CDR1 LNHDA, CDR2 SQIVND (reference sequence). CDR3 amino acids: CASSISGTSRYNEQFF. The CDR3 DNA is TGTGCCAGTAGTATTTCTGGGACTAGCAGATACAATGAGCAGTTCTTC.

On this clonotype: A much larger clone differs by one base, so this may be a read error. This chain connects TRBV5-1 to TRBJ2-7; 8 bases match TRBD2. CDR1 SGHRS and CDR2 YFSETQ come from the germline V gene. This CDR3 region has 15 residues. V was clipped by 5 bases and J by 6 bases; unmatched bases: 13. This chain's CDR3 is CASRPVGTRMGEQYF. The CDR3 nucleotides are TGCGCCAGCAGACCGGTAGGGACTAGAATGGGCGAGCAGTACTTC.

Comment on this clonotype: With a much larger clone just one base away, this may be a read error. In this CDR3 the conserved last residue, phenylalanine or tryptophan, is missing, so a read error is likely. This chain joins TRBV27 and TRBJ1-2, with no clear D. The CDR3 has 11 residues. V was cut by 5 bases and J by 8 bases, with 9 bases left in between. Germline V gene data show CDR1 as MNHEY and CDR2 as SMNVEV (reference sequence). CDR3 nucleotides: TGTGCCAGCAGTCCTCCCCGGGGCTACACCCTC. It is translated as CASSPPRGYTL.

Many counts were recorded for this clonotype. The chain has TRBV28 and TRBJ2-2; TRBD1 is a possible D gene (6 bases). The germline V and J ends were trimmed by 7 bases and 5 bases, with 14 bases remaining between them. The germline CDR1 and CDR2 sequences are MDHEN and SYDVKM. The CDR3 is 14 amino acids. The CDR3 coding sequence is TGTGCCAGCAAAGGGCAGGGGTGGACCGGGGAGCTGTTTTTT. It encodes CASKGQGWTGELFF. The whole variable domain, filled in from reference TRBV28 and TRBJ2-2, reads DVKVTQSSRYLVKRTGEKVFLECVQDMDHENMFWYRQDPGLGLRLIYFSYDVKMKEKGDIPEGYSVSREKKERFSLILESASTNQTSMYLCASKGQGWTGELFFGEGSRLTVL.

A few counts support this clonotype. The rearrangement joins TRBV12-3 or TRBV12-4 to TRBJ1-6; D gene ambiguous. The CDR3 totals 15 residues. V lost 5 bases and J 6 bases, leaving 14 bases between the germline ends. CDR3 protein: CASSPTRQPNSPLHF. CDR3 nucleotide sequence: TGTGCCAGCAGTCCAACAAGGCAGCCTAATTCACCCCTCCACTTT.

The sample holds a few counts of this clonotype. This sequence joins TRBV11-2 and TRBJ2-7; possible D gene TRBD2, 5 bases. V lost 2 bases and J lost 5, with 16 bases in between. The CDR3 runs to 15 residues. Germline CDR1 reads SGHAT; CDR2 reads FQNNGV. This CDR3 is CASSLSPGFRHEQYF. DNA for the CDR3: TGTGCCAGCAGCTTAAGTCCGGGGTTTCGGCACGAGCAGTACTTC.

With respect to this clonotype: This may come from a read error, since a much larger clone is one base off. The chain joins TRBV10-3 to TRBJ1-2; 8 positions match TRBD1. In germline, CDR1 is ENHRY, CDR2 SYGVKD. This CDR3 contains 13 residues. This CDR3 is CTIRLTGEDGYTF. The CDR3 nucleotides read TGTACCATCAGATTGACAGGGGAGGATGGCTACACCTTC.

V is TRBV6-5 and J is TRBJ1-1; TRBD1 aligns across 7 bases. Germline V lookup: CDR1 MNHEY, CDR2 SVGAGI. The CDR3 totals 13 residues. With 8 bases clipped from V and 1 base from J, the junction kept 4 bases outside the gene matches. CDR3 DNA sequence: TGTGCCAGCGGCGCAGGGGGGAACACTGAAGCTTTCTTT. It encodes CASGAGGNTEAFF.

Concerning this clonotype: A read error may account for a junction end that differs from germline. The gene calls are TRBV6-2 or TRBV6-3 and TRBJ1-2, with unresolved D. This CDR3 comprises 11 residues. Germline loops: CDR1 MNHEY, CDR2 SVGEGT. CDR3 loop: CVSSLNYGYTF. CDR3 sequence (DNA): TGTGTCAGCAGTTTAAACTATGGCTACACCTTC.

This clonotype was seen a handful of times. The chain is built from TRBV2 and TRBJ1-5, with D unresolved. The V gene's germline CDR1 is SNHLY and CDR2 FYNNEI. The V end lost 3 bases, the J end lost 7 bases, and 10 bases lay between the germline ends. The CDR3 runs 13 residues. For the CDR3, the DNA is TGTGCCAGCAGTGAGGGTTCAATCCAGCCCCAGCATTTT. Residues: CASSEGSIQPQHF.

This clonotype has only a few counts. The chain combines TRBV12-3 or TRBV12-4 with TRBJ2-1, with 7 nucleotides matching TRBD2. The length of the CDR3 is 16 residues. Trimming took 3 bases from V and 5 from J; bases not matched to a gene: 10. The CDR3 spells CASSFPTSGAHNEQFF. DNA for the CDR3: TGTGCCAGCAGTTTCCCAACCAGCGGGGCTCACAATGAGCAGTTCTTC.

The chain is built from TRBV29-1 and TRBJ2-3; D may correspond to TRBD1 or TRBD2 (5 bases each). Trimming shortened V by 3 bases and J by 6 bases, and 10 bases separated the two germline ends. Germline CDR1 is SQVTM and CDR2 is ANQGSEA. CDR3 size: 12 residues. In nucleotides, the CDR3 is TGCAGCGTTGACGAGGGGTGGGATACGCAGTATTTT. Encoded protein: CSVDEGWDTQYF.

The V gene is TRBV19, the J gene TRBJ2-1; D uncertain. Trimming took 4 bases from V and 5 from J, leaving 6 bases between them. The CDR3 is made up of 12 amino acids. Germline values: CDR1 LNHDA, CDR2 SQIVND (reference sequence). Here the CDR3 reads CASSTQNNEQFF. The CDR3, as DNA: TGTGCCAGTAGTACGCAGAACAATGAGCAGTTCTTC.

CDR3 coding DNA: TGTGCCAGTAGTATCCCCAACCTCGGGACAAAAGGCGATGAGCAGTTCTTC. As protein: CASSIPNLGTKGDEQFF. The chain has TRBV19 and TRBJ2-1; weak D call: TRBD1 (6 bases). V lost 3 bases and J lost 8, with 23 bases in between. Germline V gives CDR1 LNHDA, CDR2 SQIVND (reference sequence). This CDR3 contains 17 residues.

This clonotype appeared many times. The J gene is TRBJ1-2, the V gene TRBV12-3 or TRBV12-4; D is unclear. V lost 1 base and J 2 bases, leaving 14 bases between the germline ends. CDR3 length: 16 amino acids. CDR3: CASSLDHGGSNYGYTF. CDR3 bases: TGTGCCAGCAGTTTAGATCATGGAGGGTCCAACTATGGCTACACCTTC.

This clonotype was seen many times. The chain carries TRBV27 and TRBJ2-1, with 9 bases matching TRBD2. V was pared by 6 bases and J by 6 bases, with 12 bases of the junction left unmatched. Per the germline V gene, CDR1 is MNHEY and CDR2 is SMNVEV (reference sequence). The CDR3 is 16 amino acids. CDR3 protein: CASRPIAGDGLNEQFF. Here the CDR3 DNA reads TGTGCCAGCAGACCCATAGCGGGAGATGGCCTCAATGAGCAGTTCTTC.

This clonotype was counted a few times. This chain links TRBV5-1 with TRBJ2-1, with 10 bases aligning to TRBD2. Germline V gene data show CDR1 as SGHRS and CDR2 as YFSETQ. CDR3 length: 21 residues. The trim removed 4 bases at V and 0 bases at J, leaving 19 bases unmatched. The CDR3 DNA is TGCGCCAGCAGCCAACCACTGGACCTAGCGGGAGTCATTACCTCCTACAATGAGCAGTTCTTC. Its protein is CASSQPLDLAGVITSYNEQFF.